What follows are 25 T cell receptor beta chains derived from one specimen sequenced in a study of naive and memory T cell subsets (dated by TCRdb to about 2017). The method behind the library was UMI-ligation and nested PCR. TCRdb shows the sequencer as Illumina MiSeq. To cover both TRBC1 and TRBC2, the beta constant-region primer consisted of an equimolar mix of two oligonucleotides. Clones were called with MiXCR by TCRdb after fastp trimmed the public reads at Q25, and only in-frame beta chains were retained. Identical CDR3 proteins give one entry, which carries the most common genes and DNA. The sample table holds some 150,000 distinct CDR3 sequences, of which about a sixth were seen once. The ten largest clones capture roughly 0.13% of the sample. The material sequenced was naive CD4+ T cells from blood. Sample cell subset or site, as interpreted from the label and publication: naive T cells, CD45RA high CD27+. Receptors were obtained from a human donor in good health.

This clonotype has more than one count but fewer than ten. The chain employs TRBV12-5 and TRBJ2-1; a possible D gene is TRBD2 (5 bases). The CDR3 extends over 22 amino acids. Trimming removed 0 bases at V and 3 bases at J, with 30 bases between. Looked up from germline, CDR1 is LGHNT and CDR2 is FRNRAP. CDR3 nucleotide sequence: TGTGCTAGTGGTTTGGTAGGAAGAGGGCTGGCGGTGGCCAGGAGCGACTACAATGAGCAGTTCTTC. This encodes CASGLVGRGLAVARSDYNEQFF.

This sequence joins TRBV28 and TRBJ2-7; D may match TRBD1 or TRBD2 (5 bases each). The germline V gene encodes CDR1 MDHEN and CDR2 SYDVKM. This CDR3 comprises 15 residues. V lost 6 bases and J 2 bases, leaving 17 bases between the germline ends. CDR3 DNA sequence: TGTGCCAGCAGCTCCCCCGGGACCGCCGCCTACGAGCAGTACTTC. Protein product: CASSSPGTAAYEQYF.

The chain recombines TRBV6-2 or TRBV6-3 with TRBJ1-4; D might be TRBD1 (5 bases). The CDR3 sequence is 13 residues long. Trimming pared 4 bases from V and 9 bases from J, leaving 12 bases between. Germline assignment: CDR1 MNHEY and CDR2 SVGEGT. CDR3 sequence (DNA): TGTGCCAGCAGTTGCAACGCGGGGCAAAAACTGTTTTTT. Residues: CASSCNAGQKLFF.

This sequence joins TRBV5-1 and TRBJ2-3; TRBD1 aligns across 10 bases. Germline loops: CDR1 SGHRS, CDR2 YFSETQ. With 7 bases clipped from V and 1 base from J, the junction kept 6 bases outside the gene matches. This CDR3 is built from 15 residues. CDR3 sequence (DNA): TGCGCCAGCGATTTTGGGACAGGGGGCACAGATACGCAGTATTTT. Its protein is CASDFGTGGTDTQYF.

The rearrangement uses TRBV4-1 and TRBJ1-2, with D tentatively TRBD1 (6 bases). The V end was cut by 1 base, the J end by 0 bases, with 27 bases between. CDR3 size: 21 residues. Per the germline V gene, CDR1 is MGHRA and CDR2 is YSYEKL. Here the CDR3 DNA reads TGCGCCAGCAGCCAAGGTAGTTTATTTCTCGGCAGGGGTAACCCTAACTATGGCTACACCTTC. Translated: CASSQGSLFLGRGNPNYGYTF.

The rearrangement uses TRBV12-3 or TRBV12-4 and TRBJ1-6; 7 bases fit TRBD1. V lost 4 bases, J lost 7 bases, and 7 bases stayed unmatched. This CDR3 is 15 amino acids long. This chain's CDR3 is CASSSRQGRNSPLHF. The CDR3 DNA is TGTGCCAGCAGTTCCCGACAGGGTCGCAATTCACCCCTCCACTTT.

This clonotype was observed a few times. This chain connects TRBV6-6 to TRBJ2-3, with D possibly being TRBD2 (5 bases). V was pared by 8 bases and J by 1 base, with 22 bases between. The CDR3 consists of 17 residues. Germline V gene data show CDR1 as MNHNY and CDR2 as SVGAGI (reference sequence). This CDR3 is CASYPSPGSQGTDTQYF. In nucleotides, the CDR3 is TGTGCCAGCTACCCCTCCCCGGGAAGTCAGGGCACAGATACGCAGTATTTT.

This clonotype appeared many times. The rearrangement uses TRBV9 and TRBJ2-3, with D possibly matching TRBD2 (5 bases). Trimming stripped 1 base from V and 3 bases from J, with 18 bases between. Germline CDR1 is SGDLS and CDR2 is YYNGEE. The CDR3 is 17 residues long. DNA for the CDR3: TGTGCCAGCAGCGTAAGTTCGGGTAGCGTGCATACAGATACGCAGTATTTT. As protein: CASSVSSGSVHTDTQYF.

J is TRBJ1-6 and V is TRBV3-1; D gene unclear. The CDR3 runs to 14 residues. With 0 bases removed from V and 7 bases from J, the gap between germline ends came to 7 bases. CDR1 is LGHDT, CDR2 YNNKEL, per germline (reference sequence). The CDR3 sequence is CASSQDEANSPLHF. The DNA of the CDR3 is TGTGCCAGCAGCCAAGATGAAGCGAATTCACCCCTCCACTTT. Based on the CDR3 plus reference TRBV3-1 and TRBJ1-6, the full variable domain is DTAVSQTPKYLVTQMGNDKSIKCEQNLGHDTMYWYKQDSKKFLKIMFSYNNKELIINETVPNRFSPKSPDKAHLNLHINSLELGDSAVYFCASSQDEANSPLHFGNGTRLTVT.

This clonotype was observed a few times. The V call is TRBV12-3 or TRBV12-4, the J call TRBJ2-5; D may be TRBD2 (6 bases). The CDR3 loop spans 14 amino acids. The ends were cut back, 2 bases at V and 9 bases at J, with 16 bases in the middle. The CDR3 DNA sequence: TGTGCCAGCAGTTTACTGGAGGGAACTCAGGCCCAGTACTTC. Its translation: CASSLLEGTQAQYF.

This sequence joins TRBV2 and TRBJ2-2; 11 nucleotides match TRBD2. This CDR3 has 15 residues. The J segment lost 0 bases and the V segment lost 7 bases, leaving 1 base of the junction unmatched. Germline V gene sequence: CDR1 SNHLY, CDR2 FYNNEI. In DNA form, the CDR3 reads TGTGCCAGCAAGACTAGCGGGGCGAACACCGGGGAGCTGTTTTTT. Residues: CASKTSGANTGELFF. Full variable domain (remainder filled in from reference TRBV2 and TRBJ2-2): EPEVTQTPSHQVTQMGQEVILRCVPISNHLYFYWYRQILGQKVEFLVSFYNNEISEKSEIFDDQFSVERPDGSNFTLKIRSTKLEDSAMYFCASKTSGANTGELFFGEGSRLTVL.

The chain links TRBV14 to TRBJ2-7; D not resolved. V lost 3 bases and J lost 3, with 6 bases in between. Per the germline V gene, CDR1 is SGHDN and CDR2 is FVKESK. The CDR3 is 12 amino acids. CDR3 DNA: TGTGCCAGCAGCCACTCGGTCTACGAGCAGTACTTC. Its protein product is CASSHSVYEQYF.

V and J are TRBV12-3 or TRBV12-4 and TRBJ2-1, with D possibly being TRBD2 (6 bases). Trimming stripped 8 bases from V and 7 bases from J, with 15 bases between. This CDR3 comprises 13 residues. DNA of the CDR3: TGTGCCAGCTTCGACCTAGCGATAAATGAGCAGTTCTTC. This gives the protein CASFDLAINEQFF.

This clonotype was detected only a few times. J is TRBJ1-5 and V is TRBV27, with D hard to call. The CDR3 runs to 16 residues. V lost 2 bases and J 0 bases, leaving 11 bases between the germline ends. Germline V gives CDR1 MNHEY, CDR2 SMNVEV (reference sequence). In nucleotides, the CDR3 is TGTGCCAGCAGTTTAAGCCGGGTCCCTAGCAATCAGCCCCAGCATTTT. Encoded protein: CASSLSRVPSNQPQHF.

This clonotype was counted a few times. The chain recombines TRBV6-2 or TRBV6-3 with TRBJ2-7; tentative D call: TRBD1 (6 bases). Germline V gene data show CDR1 as MNHEY and CDR2 as SVGEGT. The CDR3 sequence is 13 residues long. Trimming cost V 6 bases and J 2 bases, with 11 bases left between them. CDR3 loop: CASSRDRTYEQYF. The CDR3 DNA follows: TGTGCCAGCAGCCGCGACAGGACCTACGAGCAGTACTTC.

This clonotype came up a few times. Its ends do not fully match the called genes, so a read error is possible. The V and J genes are TRBV5-1 and TRBJ2-7; possibly TRBD1 for D (6 bases). The CDR3 has 15 amino acids. In germline, CDR1 is SGHRS, CDR2 YFSETQ. The CDR3 reads CASSYADRSSYEQYF. The CDR3 DNA is TGTGCCAGCAGTTACGCCGACAGGTCTTCCTACGAGCAGTACTTC.

In its sample, this clonotype was seen a few times. V gene TRBV24-1 combines with J gene TRBJ2-5; a possible D gene is TRBD2 (5 bases). Germline loops: CDR1 KGHDR, CDR2 SFDVKD. Trimming removed 5 bases at V and 5 bases at J, with 17 bases between. CDR3 size: 15 residues. Here the CDR3 DNA reads TGTGCCACCAGTGGGACCGTACGAGGCGGGGAGACCCAGTACTTC. Residues: CATSGTVRGGETQYF.

This clonotype was detected only a few times. This chain links TRBV7-2 with TRBJ2-7, with D perhaps TRBD2 (5 bases). CDR1 SGHTA and CDR2 FQGNSA come from the germline V gene. CDR3 length: 15 amino acids. V was clipped by 5 bases and J by 3 bases, with 17 bases between them. CDR3 in amino acids: CASSPWAGKDYEQYF. The CDR3 DNA reads TGTGCCAGCAGCCCCTGGGCCGGGAAAGACTACGAGCAGTACTTC.

The chain has TRBV12-3 or TRBV12-4 and TRBJ2-1, with 9 positions matching TRBD1. Losses at the gene ends were 5 bases for V and 9 bases for J; bases not matched to a gene: 11. The CDR3 consists of 15 residues. The DNA for the CDR3 is TGTGCCAGCAGTCCTCCGGGACAGGGACTGATTGAGCAGTTCTTC. Amino acid sequence: CASSPPGQGLIEQFF.

The J gene is TRBJ1-4, the V gene TRBV29-1, with D perhaps TRBD1 (6 bases). This CDR3 spans 13 amino acids. V lost 4 bases to trimming and J lost 7 bases, with 13 bases between them. Germline V gene lookup returns CDR1 SQVTM and CDR2 ANQGSEA. In DNA form, the CDR3 reads TGCAGCGTTGGAGGGGCAGGGGTTGAAAAACTGTTTTTT. Amino acids: CSVGGAGVEKLFF. Filled out from reference TRBV29-1 and TRBJ1-4, the complete variable domain reads SAVISQKPSRDICQRGTSLTIQCQVDSQVTMMFWYRQQPGQSLTLIATANQGSEATYESGFVIDKFPISRPNLTFSTLTVSNMSPEDSSIYLCSVGGAGVEKLFFGSGTQLSVL.

There are many counts of this clonotype. The chain couples TRBV20-1 to TRBJ2-2; TRBD2 is a possible D gene (5 bases). Trimming removed 5 bases at V and 1 base at J, with 11 bases between. In germline, CDR1 is DFQATT, CDR2 SNEGSKA (reference sequence). The CDR3 spans 14 residues. This CDR3 reads CSAQRVGNTGELFF. CDR3 nucleotides: TGCAGTGCTCAGAGGGTCGGGAACACCGGGGAGCTGTTTTTT.

This clonotype was observed at least ten times. The junction departs from germline at one end; a sequencing error may be responsible. This chain connects TRBV5-1 to TRBJ2-1; 7 nucleotides align to TRBD2. Germline loops: CDR1 SGHRS, CDR2 YFSETQ. The length of the CDR3 is 15 residues. Here the CDR3 DNA reads TGTGCCAGCAGCTTAGTGGGGGGGTCCTACAATGAGCAGTTCTTC. Its protein product is CASSLVGGSYNEQFF.

This rearrangement joins TRBV12-3 or TRBV12-4 to TRBJ2-5; D not resolved. CDR3 length equals 12 residues. Trimming left V 6 bases short and J 0 bases short, with 5 bases between. For the CDR3, the DNA is TGTGCCAGCAGCCAAAACCAAGAGACCCAGTACTTC. Translated, it gives CASSQNQETQYF.

The chain links TRBV6-5 to TRBJ2-6; D is undetermined. CDR1 and CDR2 (germline): MNHEY, SVGAGI. V lost 6 bases, J lost 4 bases, and 13 bases lay in between. CDR3 size: 15 residues. The CDR3 loop is CASSPGFWGANVLTF. DNA of the CDR3: TGTGCCAGCAGCCCCGGGTTTTGGGGGGCCAACGTCCTGACTTTC.

This clonotype has only a few counts. V is TRBV7-2 and J is TRBJ2-1; TRBD2 aligns across 10 bases. With V trimmed by 4 bases and J by 8 bases, 11 bases remained unmatched. CDR1 is SGHTA and CDR2 is FQGNSA in the germline V gene. This CDR3 has 16 residues. The CDR3 reads CASSSPPLAGVDEQFF. The CDR3 DNA reads as TGTGCCAGCAGCTCCCCCCCGCTAGCGGGAGTGGATGAGCAGTTCTTC.